This T cell receptor (beta chain) was observed in a study of blood T cell repertoires in COVID-19. Study background: Sites in the United States, Italy and Spain provided acute and convalescent COVID-19 samples. Nucleic acid was either cDNA or gDNA, and it came from T cells, B-cell-depleted T cells, or PBMCs.

The data were produced by immunoSEQ multiplex PCR, yet TCRdb's version contains in-frame clones alone and is incomplete. The sample includes about 500,000 clones, around 90% seen only once; the top ten take 7.8%. There are 14 residues in the CDR3. Germline CDR1 is MDHEN and CDR2 is SYDVKM. Trimming took 3 bases from V and 1 from J, leaving 6 bases between them. A Seattle source enrolled patients during active infection and followed them longitudinally. The V gene is TRBV28, the J gene TRBJ1-4; no reliable D call. Source material: peripheral blood. The clonotype originates from a woman between 45 and 65 years old with COVID-19, enrolled during active disease. Here the CDR3 reads CASSFIRTNEKLFF. The DNA for the CDR3 is TGTGCCAGCAGTTTTATTCGAACTAATGAAAAACTGTTTTTT.